This TCR beta chain was documented in a study of graft-versus-host responses after intestinal transplantation. Across the whole study: The recipients all started with anti-thymocyte globulin induction and then took tacrolimus and steroids for roughly 3 years.

Of note for this clone: Its antigen is unknown.

Produced via immunoSEQ multiplex PCR; TCRdb's table is partial and in-frame only. The table shows 130,000 to 150,000 clones, with around 90% occurring only once. V gave up 5 bases and J gave up 16 bases; unmatched junction bases: 11. Germline V gene sequence: CDR1 SEHNR, CDR2 FQNEAQ (reference sequence). The CDR3 is 12 amino acids. Sequenced material: unstimulated CD4+ T cells sorted from spleen or lymph node cells, taken before intestinal transplant. This clonotype was obtained from a human donor who received an intestinal transplant. This chain uses TRBV7-9 with TRBJ2-1; TRBD2 aligns across 7 bases. The CDR3 region is CASSPPAGAYFF. CDR3 DNA sequence: TGTGCCAGCAGCCCCCCGGCGGGAGCTTATTTCTTC.